The 30 T cell receptor beta chains below come from one sample, sequenced in a study of technical replicates of blood from several donors. Generated by immunoSEQ multiplex PCR, the TCRdb table keeps only in-frame clones and is missing some. The sample has about 84,000 clones, 95% to 98% seen once. What was sequenced was T cells isolated from PBMCs. These receptors originate from a human donor in good health.

V gene TRBV6-1 combines with J gene TRBJ2-2; 9 bases map to TRBD2. The germline gives CDR1 MNHNS, CDR2 SASEGT. V shed 11 bases, J shed 6 bases, and the junction held 7 bases outside the gene matches. CDR3 size: 13 residues. CDR3 nucleotide sequence: TGTGCCTCAACGGGACTAGCATCCGGGGAGCTGTTTTTT. Its protein is CASTGLASGELFF.

The gene calls are TRBV2 and TRBJ2-7; 8 bases align to TRBD1. V trimming: 8 bases; J trimming: 2 bases; junction bases outside the gene matches: 5. The CDR3 has 13 amino acids. CDR1 and CDR2 from the germline V gene are SNHLY and FYNNEI. The CDR3 protein is CASRTGYTYEQYF. For the CDR3, the DNA is TGTGCCAGCCGGACAGGGTACACCTACGAGCAGTACTTC.

Comments on this clone: The junction departs from the called germline gene at one end, perhaps through a read error. V gene TRBV7-7 combines with J gene TRBJ2-7; D is possibly TRBD1 (5 bases). CDR3 length equals 14 residues. Looked up from germline, CDR1 is SSHAT and CDR2 is FNYEAQ (reference sequence). The CDR3, as DNA: TGTGCTAGCAGCTTAGACAGCTTCTCCTACGAGCAGTACTTC. Encoded protein: CASSLDSFSYEQYF.

The chain recombines TRBV28 with TRBJ2-3, with D possibly matching TRBD1 (6 bases). V lost 7 bases and J 2 bases, leaving 13 bases between the germline ends. Germline V lookup: CDR1 MDHEN, CDR2 SYDVKM. The CDR3 contains 14 residues. The CDR3 DNA is TGTGCCAGCACCTTACAGGGTGTCACAGATACGCAGTATTTT. It specifies CASTLQGVTDTQYF.

The chain is built from TRBV6-5 and TRBJ1-1; a possible D gene is TRBD1 (5 bases). The CDR3 runs 15 residues. The V and J ends lost 8 bases and 1 base respectively, with 17 bases between them. CDR1 is MNHEY and CDR2 is SVGAGI in the germline V gene. This chain's CDR3 is CASRASGGRNTEAFF. The CDR3 region has the DNA TGTGCCAGCCGAGCGTCGGGGGGTCGGAACACTGAAGCTTTCTTT.

This chain joins TRBV5-6 and TRBJ2-2, with D tentatively TRBD1 (5 bases). Germline CDR1 SGHDT, CDR2 YYEEEE. Trimming shortened V by 1 base and J by 3 bases, and 13 bases separated the two germline ends. The CDR3 spans 16 residues. The CDR3 nucleotides read TGTGCCAGCAGCTTGAACAGGCTCCCTTACACCGGGGAGCTGTTTTTT. It encodes CASSLNRLPYTGELFF. The variable domain in full, with the rest retrieved from reference TRBV5-6 and TRBJ2-2, is DAGVTQSPTHLIKTRGQQVTLRCSPKSGHDTVSWYQQALGQGPQFIFQYYEEEERQRGNFPDRFSGHQFPNYSSELNVNALLLGDSALYLCASSLNRLPYTGELFFGEGSRLTVL.

CDR3 sequence (DNA): TGTGCCAGCAGCCTAGCGGGGGGGTCCTACGAGCAGTACTTC. This sequence encodes CASSLAGGSYEQYF. The chain is built from TRBV9 and TRBJ2-7, with 12 bases matching TRBD2. This CDR3 is 14 amino acids long. V lost 4 bases and J lost 1; bases outside the gene matches: 0. The germline V gene encodes CDR1 SGDLS and CDR2 YYNGEE.

The genes are TRBV6-5 and TRBJ1-2, with 9 bases fitting TRBD1. The V gene's germline CDR1 is MNHEY and CDR2 SVGAGI. The CDR3 totals 15 residues. V lost 5 bases and J lost 4; bases outside the gene matches: 8. The chain's CDR3 is CASSQPGQGGYGYTF. CDR3 DNA: TGTGCCAGCAGTCAACCGGGACAGGGAGGCTATGGCTACACCTTC.

The chain is built from TRBV6-5 and TRBJ1-2, with D unresolved. From germline, CDR1 is MNHEY and CDR2 SVGAGI. Trimming took 8 bases from V and 8 from J, leaving 12 bases between them. CDR3 length equals 11 residues. The CDR3 region has the DNA TGTGCCAGCTCCACTGGGGAGGGCTACACCTTC. As protein: CASSTGEGYTF.

The sample holds one count of this clone. The genes are TRBV4-1 and TRBJ1-4; maybe TRBD1 (6 bases). This CDR3 has 17 residues. Germline-derived CDR1 and CDR2 are MGHRA and YSYEKL. Trimming stripped 4 bases from V and 0 bases from J, with 15 bases between. CDR3 bases: TGCGCCAGCAGCCGGTTCGGCAGGGGCGCAACTAATGAAAAACTGTTTTTT. This gives the protein CASSRFGRGATNEKLFF.

The rearrangement links TRBV4-1 to TRBJ1-5, with D maybe TRBD1 (5 bases). The CDR3 has 16 residues. V lost 4 bases and J 1 base, leaving 14 bases between the germline ends. CDR1 and CDR2 from the germline V gene are MGHRA and YSYEKL. The CDR3: CASSPFQGWSNQPQHF. DNA of the CDR3: TGCGCCAGCAGCCCATTCCAGGGTTGGAGCAATCAGCCCCAGCATTTT.

V and J are TRBV19 and TRBJ2-1; D unclear. CDR1 and CDR2 (germline): LNHDA, SQIVND (reference sequence). The V end lost 3 bases, the J end lost 6 bases, and 6 bases lay between the germline ends. The CDR3 is made up of 12 amino acids. The CDR3 DNA reads TGTGCCAGTAGTATCCCATCCAATGAGCAGTTCTTC. The encoded protein is CASSIPSNEQFF.

This rearrangement joins TRBV15 to TRBJ2-2; TRBD1 is a possible D gene (6 bases). V was shortened by 5 bases and J by 3 bases, with 16 bases between the two germline ends. There are 16 residues in the CDR3. The germline gives CDR1 LNHNV, CDR2 YYDKDF (reference sequence). The CDR3 sequence is CATSPERDTYTGELFF. The CDR3 coding sequence is TGTGCCACCAGCCCCGAAAGGGACACCTACACCGGGGAGCTGTTTTTT.

The genes are TRBV27 and TRBJ2-1, with D perhaps matching TRBD2 (5 bases). CDR3 size: 14 residues. Deletions cut 6 bases from V and 4 bases from J, with 13 bases between. CDR1 MNHEY and CDR2 SMNVEV come from the germline V gene (reference sequence). The CDR3 DNA sequence: TGTGCCAGCAGGCCCCTTGGACTGTACAATGAGCAGTTCTTC. Its translation: CASRPLGLYNEQFF.

The chain joins TRBV19 to TRBJ1-1; tentative D call: TRBD1 (5 bases). V lost 0 bases and J 2 bases, leaving 19 bases between the germline ends. Looked up from germline, CDR1 is LNHDA and CDR2 is SQIVND (reference sequence). CDR3 length: 18 amino acids. Written as DNA, the CDR3 is TGTGCCAGTAGTATAGATCATTTTGGGGGACTACGAAACACTGAAGCTTTCTTT. It is translated as CASSIDHFGGLRNTEAFF.

The V gene is TRBV4-1, the J gene TRBJ2-1, with 8 bases aligning to TRBD2. CDR1 and CDR2 (germline): MGHRA, YSYEKL. This CDR3 has 17 amino acids. Germline trimming cut 4 bases from V and 4 bases from J; bases unmatched to any gene: 12. The CDR3, as DNA: TGCGCCAGCAGCCCCCAGGATCGTAGCGGGGAATACAATGAGCAGTTCTTC. It encodes CASSPQDRSGEYNEQFF.

The chain is built from TRBV6-6 and TRBJ2-5; TRBD1 agrees at 9 bases. CDR1 and CDR2 (germline): MNHNY, SVGAGI (reference sequence). With V trimmed by 4 bases and J by 2 bases, 5 bases remained unmatched. This CDR3 region has 15 residues. CDR3 protein: CASSWGTGIQETQYF. Here the CDR3 DNA reads TGTGCCAGCAGTTGGGGGACAGGGATTCAAGAGACCCAGTACTTC.

V is TRBV14 and J is TRBJ1-6, with D unresolved. V was shortened by 1 base and J by 0 bases, with 10 bases between the two germline ends. The CDR3 runs 17 residues. The V gene's germline CDR1 is SGHDN and CDR2 FVKESK. CDR3 sequence reads: CASSQARVSSYNSPLHF. CDR3 nucleotide sequence: TGTGCCAGCAGCCAAGCACGGGTGAGCTCCTATAATTCACCCCTCCACTTT.

The rearrangement links TRBV14 to TRBJ2-7; 13 bases line up with TRBD2. CDR1 and CDR2 (germline): SGHDN, FVKESK. V shed 1 base, J shed 4 bases, and the junction held 13 bases outside the gene matches. The CDR3 sequence is 19 residues long. The DNA of the CDR3 is TGTGCCAGCAGCCAAGGGCGGACTAGCGGGAGAGTGGGGAGGTACGAGCAGTACTTC. Translating it yields CASSQGRTSGRVGRYEQYF.

This sequence joins TRBV29-1 and TRBJ2-1; 8 bases line up with TRBD1. With V trimmed by 4 bases and J by 6 bases, 8 bases remained unmatched. The CDR3 is 14 residues long. Per the germline V gene, CDR1 is SQVTM and CDR2 is ANQGSEA. The CDR3 nucleotides read TGCAGCGTTGTTGACAGGGGTAGGGGCAATGAGCAGTTCTTC. It specifies CSVVDRGRGNEQFF.

The rearrangement links TRBV29-1 to TRBJ1-1, with D perhaps matching TRBD1 (5 bases). This CDR3 contains 13 residues. Germline CDR1 and CDR2: SQVTM and ANQGSEA. V lost 3 bases, J lost 2 bases, and 10 bases lay in between. The DNA for the CDR3 is TGCAGCGTTGAGATGACAGAAAACACTGAAGCTTTCTTT. This sequence encodes CSVEMTENTEAFF.

The chain employs TRBV28 and TRBJ2-2; 9 nucleotides match TRBD1. The CDR3 contains 18 residues. CDR1 is MDHEN, CDR2 SYDVKM, per germline. After removal of 6 bases from V and 7 bases from J, the junction contained 18 bases not matched to a gene. Here the CDR3 reads CASRQPFRDRVLNGELFF. CDR3 bases: TGTGCCAGCAGGCAACCCTTCCGGGACAGGGTTCTTAACGGGGAGCTGTTTTTT.

The rearrangement links TRBV5-6 to TRBJ2-1, with D maybe TRBD1 (6 bases). V shed 4 bases and J shed 5 bases, with 16 bases lying between them. The CDR3 is made up of 15 amino acids. In germline, CDR1 is SGHDT, CDR2 YYEEEE. CDR3 region: CASSPQGARHNEQFF. DNA of the CDR3: TGTGCCAGCAGCCCACAGGGAGCGCGACACAATGAGCAGTTCTTC.

J is TRBJ2-6 and V is TRBV9; tentatively, D is TRBD2 (7 bases). The CDR3 loop spans 16 amino acids. Deletions cut 1 base from V and 2 bases from J, with 10 bases between. From germline, CDR1 is SGDLS and CDR2 YYNGEE. The CDR3 is CASSVRGGTGANVLTF. The CDR3 DNA sequence: TGTGCCAGCAGCGTAAGGGGGGGAACTGGGGCCAACGTCCTGACTTTC. The complete variable domain, with remaining parts taken from reference TRBV9 and TRBJ2-6, reads DSGVTQTPKHLITATGQRVTLRCSPRSGDLSVYWYQQSLDQGLQFLIQYYNGEERAKGNILERFSAQQFPDLHSELNLSSLELGDSALYFCASSVRGGTGANVLTFGAGSRLTVL.

The rearrangement joins TRBV18 to TRBJ2-2, with 7 bases that match TRBD1. The CDR3 contains 13 residues. CDR1 is KGHSH, CDR2 LQKENI, per germline. Trimming removed 3 bases from V and 6 bases from J; junction bases left unmatched: 1. DNA of the CDR3: TGTGCCAGCTCACCTCAGGGGGCCGGGGAGCTGTTTTTT. Its translation: CASSPQGAGELFF.

The CDR3 DNA reads as TGTGCCACAGACAGGGGCACCGGGGAGCTGTTTTTT. It yields the protein CATDRGTGELFF. The chain links TRBV15 to TRBJ2-2; 8 bases are a match to TRBD1. Trimming cost V 9 bases and J 4 bases; bases outside gene matches: 1. Germline V lookup: CDR1 LNHNV, CDR2 YYDKDF (reference sequence). The CDR3 covers 12 residues.

This sequence joins TRBV5-4 and TRBJ2-5; D remains ambiguous. The CDR3 has 15 residues. Germline CDR1 SGHNT, CDR2 YYREEE (reference sequence). Trimming took 4 bases from V and 4 from J, leaving 17 bases between them. The CDR3 region has the DNA TGTGCCAGCAGCATCCGGTCCACGACGGGAGAGACCCAGTACTTC. This translates into CASSIRSTTGETQYF.

This clone was recorded once. The genes are TRBV28 and TRBJ2-3; 12 nucleotides line up with TRBD2. Per the germline V gene, CDR1 is MDHEN and CDR2 is SYDVKM. V was clipped by 8 bases and J by 3 bases; unmatched bases: 0. The CDR3 runs 13 residues. This chain's CDR3 is CASLAGGTDTQYF. As DNA, the CDR3 is TGTGCCAGCCTAGCGGGAGGGACAGATACGCAGTATTTT.

V usage is TRBV5-1 and J usage is TRBJ2-3, with D possibly being TRBD1 (6 bases). The CDR3 covers 16 residues. CDR1 is SGHRS, CDR2 YFSETQ, per germline. Trimming removed 0 bases from V and 3 bases from J, with 14 bases in between. The CDR3 loop reads CASSLGTGSSTDTQYF. In DNA form, the CDR3 reads TGCGCCAGCAGCTTGGGTACAGGGTCATCAACAGATACGCAGTATTTT.

J is TRBJ2-1 and V is TRBV5-4, with 8 bases that match TRBD1. V lost 4 bases, J lost 8 bases, and 11 bases stayed unmatched. Looked up from germline, CDR1 is SGHNT and CDR2 is YYREEE (reference sequence). This CDR3 has 15 amino acids. DNA for the CDR3: TGTGCCAGCAGCCTGTTTCCGACAGGGGATGATGAGCAGTTCTTC. Amino acid sequence: CASSLFPTGDDEQFF.